This entry lists 22 T cell receptor beta chains sequenced from one sample in a study of OX40 agonist ivuxolimab in advanced cancers. The data were produced by immunoSEQ multiplex PCR, yet TCRdb's version contains in-frame clones alone and is incomplete. The table lists some 67,000 clones, about 88% of them singletons. The sample was CD4+ or CD8+ T cells sorted from blood, taken in a trial of the OX40 agonist ivuxolimab. These receptors all stem from an adult with an advanced solid tumor such as melanoma, head and neck, liver or kidney cancer.

The chain carries TRBV27 and TRBJ2-7; no firm D call. The CDR3 is 12 residues long. Per the germline V gene, CDR1 is MNHEY and CDR2 is SMNVEV (reference sequence). V was cut by 8 bases and J by 6 bases, with 14 bases left in between. The CDR3 DNA follows: TGTGCCAGCCCCCCCGGGCTGGGCGAGCAGTACTTC. Its protein product is CASPPGLGEQYF.

CDR3 protein: CASSDLGQGRDGYTF. The CDR3 nucleotides read TGTGCCAGCAGTGATCTTGGACAGGGGAGAGACGGCTACACCTTC. This chain connects TRBV2 to TRBJ1-2; 9 nucleotides match TRBD1. The germline V gene has CDR1 SNHLY and CDR2 FYNNEI. The CDR3 spans 15 residues. Trimming cost V 3 bases and J 8 bases; bases outside gene matches: 10.

The count of this clone is one. The gene calls are TRBV7-9 and TRBJ2-7; 14 bases fit TRBD2. CDR1 and CDR2 from the germline V gene are SEHNR and FQNEAQ (reference sequence). Trimming took 3 bases from V and 6 from J; bases not matched to a gene: 7. The CDR3 sequence is 16 residues long. As DNA, the CDR3 is TGTGCCAGCAGCTTGTCCGGGACTAGCGGGAGTTCCGAGCAGTACTTC. Its protein is CASSLSGTSGSSEQYF. The full variable domain, its missing parts supplied by reference TRBV7-9 and TRBJ2-7, is DTGVSQNPRHKITKRGQNVTFRCDPISEHNRLYWYRQTLGQGPEFLTYFQNEAQLEKSRLLSDRFSAERPKGSFSTLEIQRTEQGDSAMYLCASSLSGTSGSSEQYFGPGTRLTVT.

This clone was seen only once. The chain recombines TRBV5-4 with TRBJ2-2; 10 bases are shared with TRBD2. The CDR3 covers 16 residues. Germline V gene sequence: CDR1 SGHNT, CDR2 YYREEE (reference sequence). The ends lost 2 bases at V and 6 bases at J; junction bases unmatched: 7. Written as DNA, the CDR3 is TGTGCCAGCAGCTTAGGACTAGCGGCAATCGCCGGGGAGCTGTTTTTT. Translation: CASSLGLAAIAGELFF.

The chain recombines TRBV7-2 with TRBJ2-5; D possibly corresponds to TRBD1 (5 bases). Germline CDR1 reads SGHTA; CDR2 reads FQGNSA. Trimming left V 3 bases short and J 5 bases short, with 10 bases between. This CDR3 has 13 amino acids. The chain's CDR3 is CASSFSGAETQYF. Here the CDR3 DNA reads TGTGCCAGCAGCTTTAGTGGGGCGGAGACCCAGTACTTC.

The V gene is TRBV9, the J gene TRBJ1-4, with no clear D. CDR3 length: 15 amino acids. The germline V gene has CDR1 SGDLS and CDR2 YYNGEE. V was shortened by 1 base and J by 8 bases, with 15 bases between the two germline ends. The CDR3 protein is CASSVFGLGGEKLFF. CDR3 sequence (DNA): TGTGCCAGCAGCGTATTCGGGTTGGGAGGGGAAAAACTGTTTTTT.

The CDR3 spells CASSLLALEQYF. CDR3 coding DNA: TGTGCCAGCAGTTTACTAGCCCTCGAGCAGTACTTC. This rearrangement joins TRBV28 to TRBJ2-7; TRBD2 is a possible D gene (5 bases). The CDR3 loop spans 12 amino acids. Between the trimmed V and J ends, which lost 2 bases and 6 bases, there was a span of 8 bases. Germline V gene lookup returns CDR1 MDHEN and CDR2 SYDVKM.

The V gene is TRBV5-1, the J gene TRBJ2-1, with 10 bases lining up with TRBD2. Per germline, CDR1 SGHRS and CDR2 YFSETQ. The V and J ends lost 5 bases and 8 bases, in that order; junction bases with no gene match: 10. This CDR3 is built from 15 residues. In nucleotides, the CDR3 is TGCGCCAGCAGTAAGGGGCTAGCGGGAGTTGATGAGCAGTTCTTC. It codes for CASSKGLAGVDEQFF.

This chain links TRBV7-8 with TRBJ2-2, with 15 bases identical to TRBD2. The CDR3 totals 19 residues. Germline CDR1 SGHVS, CDR2 FQNEAQ. The V segment lost 2 bases and the J segment 5 bases; nucleotides outside the gene matches: 9. The CDR3 is CASSLLIRGLAGGTGELFF. The CDR3 region has the DNA TGTGCCAGCAGCTTACTTATCCGGGGACTAGCGGGGGGTACCGGGGAGCTGTTTTTT.

The CDR3 protein is CASSQGGMGNQPQHF. The CDR3, as DNA: TGCGCCAGCAGCCAAGGGGGAATGGGCAATCAGCCCCAGCATTTT. The J gene is TRBJ1-5, the V gene TRBV4-1; D is uncertain. The germline CDR1 and CDR2 sequences are MGHRA and YSYEKL. The CDR3 has 15 residues. The V end lost 1 base, the J end lost 2 bases, and 9 bases lay between the germline ends.

The chain joins TRBV19 to TRBJ1-4; D gene uncertain. The CDR3 is 15 residues long. Trimming took 5 bases from V and 0 from J, leaving 10 bases between them. Germline CDR1 and CDR2: LNHDA and SQIVND (reference sequence). The CDR3 protein is CASSPGESTNEKLFF. The CDR3 DNA follows: TGTGCCAGTAGTCCCGGGGAGTCAACTAATGAAAAACTGTTTTTT.

The CDR3 DNA is TGTGCCAGCATCCCAGCCGGCCTACTTTACAATGAGCAGTTCTTC. As protein: CASIPAGLLYNEQFF. The chain has TRBV28 and TRBJ2-1; D unclear. The CDR3 totals 15 residues. Germline V CDR1 and CDR2: MDHEN, SYDVKM. Trimming stripped 7 bases from V and 4 bases from J, with 17 bases between.

This chain joins TRBV9 and TRBJ2-7, with D perhaps TRBD2 (5 bases). Trimming removed 3 bases at V and 4 bases at J, with 20 bases between. The CDR3 covers 16 residues. Germline CDR1 is SGDLS and CDR2 is YYNGEE. The CDR3: CASSAGPWGRGYEQYF. The DNA of the CDR3 is TGTGCCAGCAGCGCCGGCCCGTGGGGAAGAGGGTACGAGCAGTACTTC.

This clone was detected a few times. The gene calls are TRBV11-2 and TRBJ2-1; TRBD2 agrees at 7 bases. CDR3 length equals 14 residues. J was trimmed by 8 bases and V by 5 bases; bases with no gene match: 9. Germline V gene data show CDR1 as SGHAT and CDR2 as FQNNGV. The CDR3 sequence: CASSQNLGGDEQFF. The CDR3 DNA reads as TGTGCCAGCAGCCAAAATCTGGGGGGGGATGAGCAGTTCTTC.

CDR3 sequence: CASKTGTLGTEAFF. In nucleotides, the CDR3 is TGTGCCAGCAAAACCGGGACGCTGGGCACTGAAGCTTTCTTT. The gene calls are TRBV5-5 and TRBJ1-1; D is perhaps TRBD1 (5 bases). The V end lost 6 bases, the J end lost 4 bases, and 16 bases lay between the germline ends. Germline CDR1 reads SGHKS; CDR2 reads YYEKEE (reference sequence). CDR3 length equals 14 residues.

The gene calls are TRBV11-3 and TRBJ2-2; 8 bases are shared with TRBD1. The germline CDR1 and CDR2 sequences are SGHNT and YENEEA. This CDR3 has 14 residues. Unmatched junction bases numbered 4, after V lost 4 bases and J lost 6 bases. CDR3 coding DNA: TGTGCCAGCAGCTCAGGGGGCTCCCCCGGGGAGCTGTTTTTT. It is translated as CASSSGGSPGELFF.

The chain carries TRBV6-5 and TRBJ1-2; maybe TRBD1 (5 bases). CDR3 size: 13 residues. CDR1 is MNHEY and CDR2 is SVGAGI in the germline V gene. Trimming removed 5 bases from V and 3 bases from J, with 10 bases in between. The DNA of the CDR3 is TGTGCCAGCAGTCAGGGAGAGGACTATGGCTACACCTTC. This translates into CASSQGEDYGYTF.

The chain's CDR3 is CASSEKGLVYEQYF. The CDR3 DNA reads as TGTGCCAGCAGTGAAAAGGGACTAGTCTACGAGCAGTACTTC. The chain combines TRBV2 with TRBJ2-7, with 8 bases fitting TRBD2. Germline V CDR1 and CDR2: SNHLY, FYNNEI. The CDR3 extends over 14 amino acids. Unmatched junction bases numbered 3, after V lost 2 bases and J lost 3 bases.

The CDR3 region has the DNA TGTGCCAGCAGCCTTCAGGGTTATACCTTTAATCAGCCCCAGCATTTT. Residues: CASSLQGYTFNQPQHF. The chain couples TRBV14 to TRBJ1-5; tentatively, D is TRBD1 (5 bases). CDR3 length equals 16 residues. Germline assignment: CDR1 SGHDN and CDR2 FVKESK. The V end lost 4 bases, the J end lost 4 bases, and 17 bases lay between the germline ends.

The V call is TRBV6-1, the J call TRBJ1-3; no clear D. The ends were cut back, 5 bases at V and 4 bases at J, with 3 bases in the middle. From germline, CDR1 is MNHNS and CDR2 SASEGT. CDR3 length: 11 residues. In DNA form, the CDR3 reads TGTGCCAGCAGTTTGGGAAACACCATATATTTT. Translating it yields CASSLGNTIYF.

This chain links TRBV28 with TRBJ2-5; 7 nucleotides line up with TRBD1. The germline gives CDR1 MDHEN, CDR2 SYDVKM. Trimming removed 8 bases from V and 4 bases from J; junction bases left unmatched: 7. This CDR3 contains 13 residues. The CDR3 DNA is TGTGCCAGCCACACAGGGGTCGGAGAGACCCAGTACTTC. Translating it yields CASHTGVGETQYF.

This clone occurred once. V gene TRBV9 combines with J gene TRBJ1-3; D remains unclear. The germline V gene encodes CDR1 SGDLS and CDR2 YYNGEE. The CDR3 has 15 amino acids. The V end was cut by 0 bases, the J end by 1 base, with 8 bases between. The CDR3 DNA follows: TGTGCCAGCAGCGTAGAAGGGCATTCTGGAAACACCATATATTTT. It is translated as CASSVEGHSGNTIYF. The variable domain in full, with the rest retrieved from reference TRBV9 and TRBJ1-3, is DSGVTQTPKHLITATGQRVTLRCSPRSGDLSVYWYQQSLDQGLQFLIQYYNGEERAKGNILERFSAQQFPDLHSELNLSSLELGDSALYFCASSVEGHSGNTIYFGEGSWLTVV.